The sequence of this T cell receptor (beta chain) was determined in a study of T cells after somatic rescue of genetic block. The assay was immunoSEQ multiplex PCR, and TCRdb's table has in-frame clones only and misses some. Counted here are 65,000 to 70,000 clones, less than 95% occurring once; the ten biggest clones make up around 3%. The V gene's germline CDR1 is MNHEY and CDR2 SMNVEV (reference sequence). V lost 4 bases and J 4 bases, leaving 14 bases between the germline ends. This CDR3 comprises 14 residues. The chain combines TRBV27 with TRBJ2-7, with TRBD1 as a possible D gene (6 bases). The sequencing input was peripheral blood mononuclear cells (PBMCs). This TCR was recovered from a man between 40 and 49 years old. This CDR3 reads CASSSGDNQYEQYF. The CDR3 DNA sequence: TGTGCCAGCAGTTCCGGGGACAATCAATACGAGCAGTACTTC.